The 12 T cell receptor beta chains given below trace back to one sample, sequenced in a study of cytomegalovirus exposure and HLA in healthy donors. The PCR was carried out with 60 Vbeta primers and 13 Jbeta primers. Profiling relied on immunoSEQ multiplex PCR, and the TCRdb table lists in-frame clones only, not all of them. This table has fewer than 200,000 clones, about 72% appearing once. The sample consisted of PBMCs. The receptors derive from a girl aged 10-17 years in good health and CMV-seronegative.

The rearrangement links TRBV6-1 to TRBJ2-7; no definite D call. The V gene lost 6 bases and the J gene lost 2 bases, with 17 bases spanning the gap. CDR1 and CDR2 (germline): MNHNS, SASEGT. This CDR3 spans 15 amino acids. Here the CDR3 reads CASRAEVLAAYEQYF. Written as DNA, the CDR3 is TGTGCCAGCAGAGCCGAGGTTCTGGCAGCCTACGAGCAGTACTTC.

The chain employs TRBV6-1 and TRBJ2-2, with D possibly matching TRBD2 (5 bases). This CDR3 spans 15 amino acids. The V end was cut by 2 bases, the J end by 7 bases, with 14 bases between. Germline-derived CDR1 and CDR2 are MNHNS and SASEGT. CDR3 nucleotide sequence: TGTGCCAGCAGTGAACAAGAGGGATTTGGCGGGGAGCTGTTTTTT. Amino acids: CASSEQEGFGGELFF.

The rearrangement joins TRBV9 to TRBJ1-6, with D unresolved. Germline V lookup: CDR1 SGDLS, CDR2 YYNGEE. This CDR3 has 14 residues. V dropped 4 bases and J dropped 8 bases, with 13 bases sitting between them. CDR3: CASSRRSGDSPLHF. The CDR3 nucleotides are TGTGCCAGCAGCCGACGTAGCGGAGATTCACCCCTCCACTTT.

This sequence joins TRBV5-1 and TRBJ2-5; TRBD2 matches 9 bases. Germline values: CDR1 SGHRS, CDR2 YFSETQ. The junction had 2 bases not matched to a gene; V was cut back by 0 bases and J by 2 bases. CDR3 size: 15 residues. CDR3: CASSLVAGVQETQYF. DNA of the CDR3: TGCGCCAGCAGCTTGGTAGCGGGGGTACAAGAGACCCAGTACTTC. The full variable domain, completed using reference TRBV5-1 and TRBJ2-5, is KAGVTQTPRYLIKTRGQQVTLSCSPISGHRSVSWYQQTPGQGLQFLFEYFSETQRNKGNFPGRFSGRQFSNSRSEMNVSTLELGDSALYLCASSLVAGVQETQYFGPGTRLLVL.

J is TRBJ2-7 and V is TRBV5-1; D might be TRBD1 (6 bases). Germline V lookup: CDR1 SGHRS, CDR2 YFSETQ. This CDR3 region has 16 residues. V shed 4 bases and J shed 0 bases, with 17 bases lying between them. CDR3 residues: CASSASTGGSSYEQYF. CDR3 in DNA: TGCGCCAGCAGCGCGTCGACAGGTGGAAGCTCCTACGAGCAGTACTTC. Looking up the rest from reference TRBV5-1 and TRBJ2-7 gives the full variable domain: KAGVTQTPRYLIKTRGQQVTLSCSPISGHRSVSWYQQTPGQGLQFLFEYFSETQRNKGNFPGRFSGRQFSNSRSEMNVSTLELGDSALYLCASSASTGGSSYEQYFGPGTRLTVT.

V gene TRBV19 combines with J gene TRBJ2-2; TRBD1 agrees at 7 bases. V shed 5 bases and J 4 bases; nucleotides not matched to a gene: 1. This CDR3 has 13 amino acids. In germline, CDR1 is LNHDA, CDR2 SQIVND (reference sequence). In DNA form, the CDR3 reads TGTGCCAGTAGTGGGACAGCCACCGGGGAGCTGTTTTTT. This encodes CASSGTATGELFF.

This sequence joins TRBV5-6 and TRBJ1-2, with a weak D call TRBD1 (5 bases). Deletions cut 1 base from V and 2 bases from J, with 15 bases between. Looked up from germline, CDR1 is SGHDT and CDR2 is YYEEEE. The CDR3 extends over 16 amino acids. The CDR3 region has the DNA TGTGCCAGCAGCTTGTGGACCAGGGCCTCAAACTATGGCTACACCTTC. The encoded protein is CASSLWTRASNYGYTF.

The CDR3 region is CASSSQTGKNEQYF. Written as DNA, the CDR3 is TGTGCCAGCAGTTCACAGACAGGGAAGAACGAGCAGTACTTC. The chain uses TRBV6-6 and TRBJ2-7, with TRBD1 identical over 7 bases. Per germline, CDR1 MNHNY and CDR2 SVGAGI (reference sequence). The V segment lost 4 bases and the J segment 5 bases; nucleotides outside the gene matches: 8. The CDR3 extends over 14 amino acids.

This clone appeared a few times. The chain recombines TRBV19 with TRBJ1-6, with TRBD1 identical over 9 bases. Germline V gene lookup returns CDR1 LNHDA and CDR2 SQIVND (reference sequence). V lost 3 bases and J lost 10; bases outside the gene matches: 1. This CDR3 is 13 amino acids long. Written as DNA, the CDR3 is TGTGCCAGTAGTATGGACAGGGGCTCACCCCTCCACTTT. It encodes CASSMDRGSPLHF.

The J gene is TRBJ2-1, the V gene TRBV6-6; D is unresolved. Between the trimmed V and J ends, which lost 3 bases and 0 bases, there was a span of 12 bases. This CDR3 has 16 residues. Germline CDR1 and CDR2: MNHNY and SVGAGI (reference sequence). The CDR3 DNA reads TGTGCCAGCAGTTATGTAGATATTATCTCCTACAATGAGCAGTTCTTC. Protein product: CASSYVDIISYNEQFF.

This rearrangement joins TRBV2 to TRBJ2-2; D remains unclear. This CDR3 is built from 15 residues. V was clipped by 0 bases and J by 3 bases, with 8 bases between them. Germline V CDR1 and CDR2: SNHLY, FYNNEI. CDR3 DNA sequence: TGTGCCAGCAGTGAAGCCGTGTACTACACCGGGGAGCTGTTTTTT. This sequence encodes CASSEAVYYTGELFF.

This clone appeared a single time. V is TRBV7-9 and J is TRBJ2-1; no firm D call. The CDR3 length is 12 residues. V shed 5 bases and J shed 7 bases, with 9 bases lying between them. In germline, CDR1 is SEHNR, CDR2 FQNEAQ (reference sequence). This chain's CDR3 is CASSLLVNEQFF. The CDR3, as DNA: TGTGCCAGCAGCCTCCTAGTAAATGAGCAGTTCTTC. Supplemented by reference TRBV7-9 and TRBJ2-1, the full variable domain reads DTGVSQNPRHKITKRGQNVTFRCDPISEHNRLYWYRQTLGQGPEFLTYFQNEAQLEKSRLLSDRFSAERPKGSFSTLEIQRTEQGDSAMYLCASSLLVNEQFFGPGTRLTVL.